The subject of this entry is one TCR beta chain. MiXCR, run by TCRdb on the 5' RACE reads, gives a single entry per CDR3 protein. The sample shows 150,000 to 200,000 distinct CDR3 sequences, 30% to 40% of them seen only once. CDR1 is SNHLY, CDR2 FYNNEI, per germline. The CDR3 is made up of 15 amino acids. Deletions cut 6 bases from V and 3 bases from J, with 14 bases between. This sample is part of a study of CD8 T cells in ankylosing spondylitis. The receptor was isolated from a male donor with ankylosing spondylitis. Sample: synovial fluid, either unsorted or a sorted T cell fraction (not recorded which). The chain carries TRBV2 and TRBJ2-2; no clear D. CDR3 sequence (DNA): TGTGCCAGCAGAAGAGAAGGCGCGGACACCGGGGAGCTGTTTTTT. Its translation: CASRREGADTGELFF.